This T cell receptor beta chain was found in a study of PD-L1 blockade in urothelial cancer. On the study more broadly: Patients went on atezolizumab at some point between 2012 and 2014, receiving 1,200 mg intravenously every 3 weeks.

V was clipped by 3 bases and J by 1 base; unmatched bases: 6. Germline assignment: CDR1 SGHRS and CDR2 YFSETQ. The CDR3 runs 15 residues. The repertoire was sequenced with immunoSEQ multiplex PCR; TCRdb's copy has only in-frame clones and lacks some. Of 40,000 to 55,000 clones in the sample, about 80% were seen once. The rearrangement links TRBV5-1 to TRBJ1-1; the match to TRBD1 covers 7 bases. This TCR derives from a man between 40 and 49 years old with urothelial cancer. The input for sequencing was PBMCs, taken around atezolizumab (anti-PD-L1) treatment. CDR3 sequence reads: CASSSGTEPNTEAFF. In DNA form, the CDR3 reads TGCGCCAGCAGCTCTGGGACAGAACCGAACACTGAAGCTTTCTTT.